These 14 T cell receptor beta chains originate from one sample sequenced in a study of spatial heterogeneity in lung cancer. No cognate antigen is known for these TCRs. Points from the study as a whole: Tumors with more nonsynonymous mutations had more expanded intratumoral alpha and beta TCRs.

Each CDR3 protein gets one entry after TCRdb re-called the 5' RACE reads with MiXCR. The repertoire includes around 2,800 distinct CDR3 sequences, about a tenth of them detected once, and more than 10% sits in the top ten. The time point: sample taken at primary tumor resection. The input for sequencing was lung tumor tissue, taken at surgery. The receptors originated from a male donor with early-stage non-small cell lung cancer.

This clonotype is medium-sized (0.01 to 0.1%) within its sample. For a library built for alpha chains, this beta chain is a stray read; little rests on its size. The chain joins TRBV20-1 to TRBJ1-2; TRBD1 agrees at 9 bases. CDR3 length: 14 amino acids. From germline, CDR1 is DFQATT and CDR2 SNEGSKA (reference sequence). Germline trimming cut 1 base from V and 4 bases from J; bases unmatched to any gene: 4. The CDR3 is CSARGTGVSYGYTF. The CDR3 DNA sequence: TGCAGTGCTAGAGGGACAGGGGTTTCCTATGGCTACACCTTC.

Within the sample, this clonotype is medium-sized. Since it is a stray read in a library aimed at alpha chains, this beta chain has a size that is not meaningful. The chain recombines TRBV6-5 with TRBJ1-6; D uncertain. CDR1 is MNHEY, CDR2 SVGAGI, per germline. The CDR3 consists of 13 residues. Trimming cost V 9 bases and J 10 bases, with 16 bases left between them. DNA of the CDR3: TGTGCCAGTTACCACGGGGTTGGATCACCCCTCCACTTT. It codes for CASYHGVGSPLHF.

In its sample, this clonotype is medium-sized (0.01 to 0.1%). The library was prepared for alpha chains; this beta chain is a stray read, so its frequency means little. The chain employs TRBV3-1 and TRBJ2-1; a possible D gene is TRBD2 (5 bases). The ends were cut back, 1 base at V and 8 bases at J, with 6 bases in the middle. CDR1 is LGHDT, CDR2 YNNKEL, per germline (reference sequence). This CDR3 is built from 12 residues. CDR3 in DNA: TGTGCCAGCAGCCAAGCGGGGTATGAGCAGTTCTTC. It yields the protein CASSQAGYEQFF.

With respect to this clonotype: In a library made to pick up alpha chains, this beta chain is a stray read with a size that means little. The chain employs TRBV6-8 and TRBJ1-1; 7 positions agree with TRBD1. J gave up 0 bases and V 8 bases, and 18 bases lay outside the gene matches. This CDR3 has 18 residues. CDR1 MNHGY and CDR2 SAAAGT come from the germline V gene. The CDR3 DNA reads TGTGCCAGCCTAAGGCGCGCTGGACAGGACCCTTTGAACACTGAAGCTTTCTTT. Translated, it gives CASLRRAGQDPLNTEAFF.

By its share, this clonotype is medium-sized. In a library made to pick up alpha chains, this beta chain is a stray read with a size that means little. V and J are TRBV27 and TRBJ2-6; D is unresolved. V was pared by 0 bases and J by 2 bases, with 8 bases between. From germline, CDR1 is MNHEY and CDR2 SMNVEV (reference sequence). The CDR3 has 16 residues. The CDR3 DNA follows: TGTGCCAGCAGTTTATCTGGGCAGCCTGGGGCCAACGTCCTGACTTTC. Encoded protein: CASSLSGQPGANVLTF. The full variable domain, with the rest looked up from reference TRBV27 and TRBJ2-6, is EAQVTQNPRYLITVTGKKLTVTCSQNMNHEYMSWYRQDPGLGLRQIYYSMNVEVTDKGDVPEGYKVSRKEKRNFPLILESPSPNQTSLYFCASSLSGQPGANVLTFGAGSRLTVL.

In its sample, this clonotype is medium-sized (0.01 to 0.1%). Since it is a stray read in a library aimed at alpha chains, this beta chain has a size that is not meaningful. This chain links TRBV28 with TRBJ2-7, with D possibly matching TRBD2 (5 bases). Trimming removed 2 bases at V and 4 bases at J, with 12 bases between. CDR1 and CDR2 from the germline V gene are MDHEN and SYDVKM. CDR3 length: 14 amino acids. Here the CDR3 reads CASSLKTWTYEQYF. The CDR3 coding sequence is TGTGCCAGCAGTTTAAAGACGTGGACTTACGAGCAGTACTTC. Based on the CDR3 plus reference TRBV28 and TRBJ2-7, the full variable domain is DVKVTQSSRYLVKRTGEKVFLECVQDMDHENMFWYRQDPGLGLRLIYFSYDVKMKEKGDIPEGYSVSREKKERFSLILESASTNQTSMYLCASSLKTWTYEQYFGPGTRLTVT.

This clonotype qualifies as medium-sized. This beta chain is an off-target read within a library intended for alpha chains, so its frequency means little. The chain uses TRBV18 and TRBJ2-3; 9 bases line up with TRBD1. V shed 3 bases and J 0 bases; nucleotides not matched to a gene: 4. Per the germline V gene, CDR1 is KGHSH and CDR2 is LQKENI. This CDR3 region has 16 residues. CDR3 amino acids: CASSPTGGKSTDTQYF. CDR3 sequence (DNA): TGTGCCAGCTCACCCACAGGGGGCAAAAGCACAGATACGCAGTATTTT.

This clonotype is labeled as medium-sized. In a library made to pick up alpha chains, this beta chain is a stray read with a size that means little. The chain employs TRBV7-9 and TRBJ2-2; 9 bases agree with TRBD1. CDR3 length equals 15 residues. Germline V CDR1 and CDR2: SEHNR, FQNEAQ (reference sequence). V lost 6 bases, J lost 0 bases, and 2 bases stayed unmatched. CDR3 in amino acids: CASRRQGANTGELFF. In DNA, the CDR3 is TGTGCCAGCAGACGACAGGGGGCGAACACCGGGGAGCTGTTTTTT. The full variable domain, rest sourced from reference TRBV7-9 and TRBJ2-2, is DTGVSQNPRHKITKRGQNVTFRCDPISEHNRLYWYRQTLGQGPEFLTYFQNEAQLEKSRLLSDRFSAERPKGSFSTLEIQRTEQGDSAMYLCASRRQGANTGELFFGEGSRLTVL.

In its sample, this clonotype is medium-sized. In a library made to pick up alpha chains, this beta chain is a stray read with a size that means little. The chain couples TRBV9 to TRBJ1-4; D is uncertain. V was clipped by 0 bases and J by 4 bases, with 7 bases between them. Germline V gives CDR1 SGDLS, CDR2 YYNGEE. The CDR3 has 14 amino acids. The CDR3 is CASSVEAINEKLFF. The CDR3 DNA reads TGTGCCAGCAGCGTAGAAGCGATTAATGAAAAACTGTTTTTT.

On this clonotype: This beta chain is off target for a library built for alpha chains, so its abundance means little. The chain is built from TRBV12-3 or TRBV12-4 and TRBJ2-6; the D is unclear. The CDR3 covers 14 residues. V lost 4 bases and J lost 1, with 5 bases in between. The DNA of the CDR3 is TGTGCCAGCAGTTCCAGGTCTGGGGCCAACGTCCTGACTTTC. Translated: CASSSRSGANVLTF.

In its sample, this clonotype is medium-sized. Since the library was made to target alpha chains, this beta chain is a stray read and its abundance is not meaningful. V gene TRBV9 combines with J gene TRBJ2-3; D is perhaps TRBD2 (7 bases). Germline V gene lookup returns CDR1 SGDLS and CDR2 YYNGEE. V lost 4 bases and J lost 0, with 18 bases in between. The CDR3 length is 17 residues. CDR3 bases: TGTGCCAGCAGCACCCACTGGGGGGGCTCTAGCACAGATACGCAGTATTTT. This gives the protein CASSTHWGGSSTDTQYF.

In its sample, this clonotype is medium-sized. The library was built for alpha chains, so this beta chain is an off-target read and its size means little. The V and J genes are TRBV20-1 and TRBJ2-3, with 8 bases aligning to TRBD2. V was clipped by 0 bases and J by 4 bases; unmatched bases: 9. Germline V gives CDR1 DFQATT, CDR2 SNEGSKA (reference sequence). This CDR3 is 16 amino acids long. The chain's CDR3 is CSARDYAGGSSDTQYF. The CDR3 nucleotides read TGCAGTGCTAGAGATTACGCGGGAGGAAGTTCAGATACGCAGTATTTT.

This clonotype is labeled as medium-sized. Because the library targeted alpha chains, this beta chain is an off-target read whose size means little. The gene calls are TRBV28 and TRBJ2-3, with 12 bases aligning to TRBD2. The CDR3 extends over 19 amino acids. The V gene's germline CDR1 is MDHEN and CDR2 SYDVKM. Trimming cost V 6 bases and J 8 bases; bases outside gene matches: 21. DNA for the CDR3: TGTGCCAGCAGCCGGGTCCCCGCTAGCGGGAGGGCCGGACTCGGTACGCAGTATTTT. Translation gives CASSRVPASGRAGLGTQYF.

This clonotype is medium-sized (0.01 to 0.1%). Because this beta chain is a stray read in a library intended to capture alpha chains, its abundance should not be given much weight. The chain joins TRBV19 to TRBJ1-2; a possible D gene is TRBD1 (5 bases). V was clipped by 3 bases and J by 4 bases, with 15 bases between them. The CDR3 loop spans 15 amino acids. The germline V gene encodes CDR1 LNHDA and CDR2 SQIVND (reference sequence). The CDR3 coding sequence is TGTGCCAGTAGTATGCCTGGGGCTCAACCCTATGGCTACACCTTC. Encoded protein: CASSMPGAQPYGYTF.